This T cell receptor beta chain appears in the sequencing data of a study of blood T cell repertoires in COVID-19. Background on the study: The cDNA or gDNA used as material had been derived from T cells, B-cell-depleted T cells, or PBMCs.

Germline V lookup: CDR1 SQVTM, CDR2 ANQGSEA. The CDR3 loop spans 13 amino acids. V was pared by 4 bases and J by 5 bases, with 4 bases of the junction left unmatched. In the original workflow: Nucleated cell number was recorded as an estimate derived from reference gene primer amplification. Data came from immunoSEQ multiplex PCR; TCRdb stores just in-frame clones and leaves some out. That table supplies the V and J calls and clone size; D and trimming were determined from the DNA. Among fewer than 250,000 clones listed, approximately 86% were seen once. The chain recombines TRBV29-1 with TRBJ2-3; TRBD1 agrees at 9 bases. The sequencing input was peripheral blood. This TCR came from a man in his 60s with acute or convalescent COVID-19. The DNA of the CDR3 is TGCAGCGTTGGGGACAGGGCTAAAGATACGCAGTATTTT. Translating gives CSVGDRAKDTQYF.